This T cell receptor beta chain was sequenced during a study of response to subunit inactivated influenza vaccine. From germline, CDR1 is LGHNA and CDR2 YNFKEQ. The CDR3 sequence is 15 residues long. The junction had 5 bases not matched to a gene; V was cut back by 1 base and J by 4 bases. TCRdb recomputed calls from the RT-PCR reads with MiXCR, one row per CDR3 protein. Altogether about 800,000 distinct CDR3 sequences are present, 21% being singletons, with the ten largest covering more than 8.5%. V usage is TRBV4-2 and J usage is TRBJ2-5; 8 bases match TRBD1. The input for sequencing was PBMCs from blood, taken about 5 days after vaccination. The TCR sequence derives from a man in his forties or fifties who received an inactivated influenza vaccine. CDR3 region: CASSQGTGILETQYF. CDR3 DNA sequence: TGTGCCAGCAGCCAAGGGACAGGGATTTTAGAGACCCAGTACTTC.